This is a list of T cell receptor beta chains from one sample in a study of blood T cell repertoires in COVID-19. Here immunoSEQ multiplex PCR was the method, and the copy in TCRdb shows in-frame clones only, minus some. The table lists around 300,000 clones, approximately 88% of them singletons, with less than 2.5% in the top ten. Sequenced sample: peripheral blood. These receptors were taken from a man aged 50-60 years with acute or convalescent COVID-19. Each CDR3 is given with its conserved first and last residue. The D gene is left open where the match is weak. Clone size appears in some rows only: once, few, many, or a class for an expanded clone.

v_gene,d_gene,j_gene,abundance,CDR3nt,CDR3aa
TRBV27,-,TRBJ2-1,-,TGTGCCAGCTCAAGCCTAGGACAGCAGTACAATGAGCAGTTCTTC,CASSSLGQQYNEQFF
TRBV4-2,-,TRBJ1-3,-,TGTGCCAGCAGCCAAGCTCAGGGTCGATTTGGAAACACCATATATTTT,CASSQAQGRFGNTIYF
TRBV3-1/TRBV3-2,TRBD1,TRBJ2-5,-,TGTGCCAGCAGCCAACTCCCGACAGGGGGAGAGACCCAGTACTTC,CASSQLPTGGETQYF
TRBV12-3/TRBV12-4,-,TRBJ2-3,-,TGTGCCAGCAGGGGGGCTTTGGCAGATACGCAGTATTTT,CASRGALADTQYF
TRBV15,TRBD1,TRBJ1-2,few,TGTGCCACCAGCAGAGATACAGGGACAGCCCCTTATGGCTACACCTTC,CATSRDTGTAPYGYTF
TRBV7-3,-,TRBJ2-5,once,TGTGCCAGCAGCTTAGGGCTACAAGAGACCCAGTACTTC,CASSLGLQETQYF
TRBV7-2,TRBD1,TRBJ1-2,-,TGTGCCAGCAGCTGGACAGGGGGCGCACCCTATGGCTACACCTTC,CASSWTGGAPYGYTF
TRBV19,-,TRBJ1-2,-,TGTGCCAGTAGTAACAGGGAGGGCTATGGCTACACCTTC,CASSNREGYGYTF
TRBV15,TRBD1,TRBJ2-2,-,TGTGCCACCAGCAGAGATGCCACAGGGGGCTATGGCGGGGAGCTGTTTTTT,CATSRDATGGYGGELFF
TRBV4-1,-,TRBJ1-2,-,TGCGCCAGCAGCCAAGACGGCAGCGCTAACTATGGCTACACCTTC,CASSQDGSANYGYTF
TRBV10-2,TRBD1,TRBJ2-7,-,TGCGCCGGAGCTCCAGGGGGCGCGTCGTACGAGCAGTACTTC,CAGAPGGASYEQYF
TRBV2,-,TRBJ1-2,once,TGTGCCCTAACTCCCGAGGTGGAGTATGGCTACACCTTC,CALTPEVEYGYTF
TRBV6-5,-,TRBJ1-1,-,TGTGCCAGCAGCGCTACCATTGAAGCTTTCTTT,CASSATIEAFF
TRBV3-1/TRBV3-2,-,TRBJ2-3,-,TGTGCCAGCAGCCAAGATTGGGGAGGTAGCACAGATACGCAGTATTTT,CASSQDWGGSTDTQYF
TRBV2,TRBD1,TRBJ1-2,-,TGTGCCAGCAGTGAAGCGCTTTGGGACAGGGGAGATGGCTACACCTTC,CASSEALWDRGDGYTF
TRBV30,-,TRBJ1-2,-,TGTGCCTGGAGACAGGGACACCTTCAGGGCTACACCTTC,CAWRQGHLQGYTF
TRBV5-4,-,TRBJ2-7,-,TGTGCCAGCAGCCCATCGGAGGGATACGAGCAGTACTTC,CASSPSEGYEQYF
TRBV9,-,TRBJ2-5,-,TGTGCCAGCAGCGTAAGTGGCGGGCCTTCCCTGGAGACCCAGTACTTC,CASSVSGGPSLETQYF
TRBV10-1,-,TRBJ1-2,-,TGCGCCAGCCCTGGGAGGGCCTATGGCTACACCTTC,CASPGRAYGYTF
TRBV19,TRBD1,TRBJ2-5,-,TGTGCCAGTAGTAGCCGACAGGGGGCGGTTGGAGAGACCCAGTACTTC,CASSSRQGAVGETQYF
TRBV6-6,-,TRBJ1-1,-,TGTGCCAGCAGTTACGGTCGAGGGCGTAACACTGAAGCTTTCTTT,CASSYGRGRNTEAFF
TRBV21-1,-,TRBJ2-2,-,TGTGCCAGCAGTACCCGTGAGGAGCCCCTTGGAGGCGGGGAGCTGTTTTTT,CASSTREEPLGGGELFF
TRBV2,-,TRBJ1-5,few,TGTGCCAGCAGGGACAGCCTTAATCAGCCCCAGCATTTT,CASRDSLNQPQHF
TRBV2,-,TRBJ2-5,-,TGTGCCAGCAGTCGGGACACTGGGGAGACCCAGTACTTC,CASSRDTGETQYF
TRBV6-5,TRBD2,TRBJ2-1,-,TGTGCCAGCAGTTCCACCGGGACTAGCGGGGGGTATGAGCAGTTCTTC,CASSSTGTSGGYEQFF
TRBV19,-,TRBJ2-1,-,TGTGCCAGTAGTGGGGGACTGCGTCAATACAATGAGCAGTTCTTC,CASSGGLRQYNEQFF
TRBV11-1,-,TRBJ2-2,-,TGTGCCAGCAGCCTCACGGGATCGGGTTCGACCGGGGAGCTGTTTTTT,CASSLTGSGSTGELFF
TRBV6-2/TRBV6-3,-,TRBJ1-6,-,TGTGCCAGCAGTTACCCCGCAGGGGAAAATTCACCCCTCCACTTT,CASSYPAGENSPLHF
TRBV9,-,TRBJ1-3,-,TGTGCCAGCAGCACCAACGTCGCGGCTGTGGAAAACACCATATATTTT,CASSTNVAAVENTIYF
TRBV18,TRBD1,TRBJ1-1,-,TGTGCCAGCTCACCCGCCCCCGAGGGGGCTGGACTCGGAGCTTTCTTT,CASSPAPEGAGLGAFF
TRBV6-5,-,TRBJ1-1,-,TGTGCCAGCAGTTGGACCCAATTAGCGTCGAACACTGAAGCTTTCTTT,CASSWTQLASNTEAFF
TRBV19,-,TRBJ2-7,-,TGTGCCAGTAGTAGGACTACAAGCTCCTACGAGCAGTACTTC,CASSRTTSSYEQYF
TRBV20-1,TRBD1,TRBJ1-4,-,TGCAGTGCTAGTTTGGGACAGCTTAATGAAAAACTGTTTTTT,CSASLGQLNEKLFF
TRBV4-1,-,TRBJ2-7,-,TGCGCCAGCAGCCAAGCGAGCAGCGTCTCCTACGAGCAGTACTTC,CASSQASSVSYEQYF
TRBV7-9,TRBD1,TRBJ2-1,-,TGTGCCAGCAGCTCCGGGACAGGGGAATACAATGAGCAGTTCTTC,CASSSGTGEYNEQFF
TRBV6-4,TRBD2,TRBJ2-1,few,TGTGCCAGCAGTGATTCGTCTAGCGGGGGGGCATTAGAGCAGTTCTTC,CASSDSSSGGALEQFF
TRBV5-1,-,TRBJ2-7,-,TGCGCCAGCAGCCCGGCTGGGGGCTCCCTCTCCTACGAGCAGTACTTC,CASSPAGGSLSYEQYF
TRBV27,TRBD1,TRBJ1-1,once,TGTGCCAGCAGACTACACCCGGGACAGGGTGATCCTCAAGCTTTCTTT,CASRLHPGQGDPQAFF
TRBV5-1,TRBD1,TRBJ2-1,few,TGCGCCAGCAGCCCGGACAGGGTATACAATGAGCAGTTCTTC,CASSPDRVYNEQFF
TRBV7-2,-,TRBJ1-5,-,TGTGCCAGCTCCTGGGGACTTTATAGCAATCAGCCCCAGCATTTT,CASSWGLYSNQPQHF
TRBV10-3,TRBD1,TRBJ2-3,-,TGTGCCATCAGAGACGACAGGGTGAGGGATACGCAGTATTTT,CAIRDDRVRDTQYF
TRBV12-3/TRBV12-4,-,TRBJ2-3,-,TGTGCCAGCAGTCGACTAGCAGATACGCAGTATTTT,CASSRLADTQYF
TRBV6-6,TRBD1,TRBJ1-1,-,TGTGCCAGCAGTGAGGACAGGGAAGCTTTCTTT,CASSEDREAFF
TRBV21-1,-,TRBJ2-7,few,TGTGCCACCCGACGGCTAGCGGGGGAAAAGCAGTACTTC,CATRRLAGEKQYF
TRBV19,-,TRBJ1-4,-,TGTGCCAGTAAAGGGGCGGAAAGTGAAAAACTGTTTTTT,CASKGAESEKLFF
TRBV12-3/TRBV12-4,-,TRBJ1-4,-,TGTGCCAGCAGTTTAGCGGGAGGAGAAAAACTGTTTTTT,CASSLAGGEKLFF
TRBV11-2,TRBD1,TRBJ1-1,-,TGTGCCAGCAGCTTAGCAGGGGGGCGAACTGAAGCTTTCTTT,CASSLAGGRTEAFF
TRBV4-1,-,TRBJ2-1,-,TGCGCCAGCAGCCAACCAGCGAACTCCCAGTGGGACAATGAGCAGTTCTTC,CASSQPANSQWDNEQFF
TRBV9,TRBD2,TRBJ2-3,-,TGTGCCAGCAGCGTAGGGGGAAGTAGCGGGGCTGATACGCAGTATTTT,CASSVGGSSGADTQYF